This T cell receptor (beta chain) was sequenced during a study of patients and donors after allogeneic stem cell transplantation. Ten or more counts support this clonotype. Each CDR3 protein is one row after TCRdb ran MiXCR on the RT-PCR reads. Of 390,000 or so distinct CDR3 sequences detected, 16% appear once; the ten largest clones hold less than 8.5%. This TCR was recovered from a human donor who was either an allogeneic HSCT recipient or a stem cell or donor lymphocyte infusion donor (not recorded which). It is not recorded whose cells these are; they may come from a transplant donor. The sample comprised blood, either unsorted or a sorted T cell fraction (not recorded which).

The CDR3 nucleotides read TGTGCCAGCAGGGTCACAGATACGCAGTATTTT. Translating gives CASRVTDTQYF. The chain is built from TRBV27 and TRBJ2-3, with no clear D. CDR1 MNHEY and CDR2 SMNVEV come from the germline V gene (reference sequence). Trimming stripped 6 bases from V and 2 bases from J, with 3 bases between. The CDR3 runs to 11 residues.